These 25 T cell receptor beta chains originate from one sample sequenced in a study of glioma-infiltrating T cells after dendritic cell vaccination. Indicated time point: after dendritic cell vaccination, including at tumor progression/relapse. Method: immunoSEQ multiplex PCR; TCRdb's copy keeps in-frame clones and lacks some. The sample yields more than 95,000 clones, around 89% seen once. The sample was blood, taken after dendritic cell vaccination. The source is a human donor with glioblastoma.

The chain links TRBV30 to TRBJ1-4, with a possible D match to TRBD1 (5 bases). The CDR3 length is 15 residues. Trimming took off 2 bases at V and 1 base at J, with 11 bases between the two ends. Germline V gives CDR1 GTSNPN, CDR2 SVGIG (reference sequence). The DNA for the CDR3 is TGTGCCTGGAGTCCCCTCGGGGGAACTAATGAAAAACTGTTTTTT. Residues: CAWSPLGGTNEKLFF. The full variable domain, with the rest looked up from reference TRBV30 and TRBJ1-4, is SQTIHQWPATLVQPVGSPLSLECTVEGTSNPNLYWYRQAAGRGLQLLFYSVGIGQISSEVPQNLSASRPQDRQFILSSKKLLLSDSGFYLCAWSPLGGTNEKLFFGSGTQLSVL.

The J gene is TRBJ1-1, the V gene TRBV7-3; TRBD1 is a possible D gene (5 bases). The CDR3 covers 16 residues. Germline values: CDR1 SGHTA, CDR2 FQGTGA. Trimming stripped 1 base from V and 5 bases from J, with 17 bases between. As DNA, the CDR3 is TGTGCCAGCAGCTTAAGCGGCGGGGCCGCGGTAACTGAAGCTTTCTTT. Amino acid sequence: CASSLSGGAAVTEAFF.

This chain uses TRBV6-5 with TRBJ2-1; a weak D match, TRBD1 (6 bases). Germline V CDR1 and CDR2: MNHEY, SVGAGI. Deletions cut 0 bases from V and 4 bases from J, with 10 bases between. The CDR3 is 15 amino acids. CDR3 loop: CASSYSGTHYNEQFF. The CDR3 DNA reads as TGTGCCAGCAGTTACTCAGGGACACATTACAATGAGCAGTTCTTC.

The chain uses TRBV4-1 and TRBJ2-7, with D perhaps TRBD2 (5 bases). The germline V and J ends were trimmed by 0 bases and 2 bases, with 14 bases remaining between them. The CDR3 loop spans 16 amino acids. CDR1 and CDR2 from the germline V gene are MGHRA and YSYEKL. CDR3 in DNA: TGCGCCAGCAGCCAAGAGCAAGCGGAAGGCGCCTACGAGCAGTACTTC. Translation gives CASSQEQAEGAYEQYF.

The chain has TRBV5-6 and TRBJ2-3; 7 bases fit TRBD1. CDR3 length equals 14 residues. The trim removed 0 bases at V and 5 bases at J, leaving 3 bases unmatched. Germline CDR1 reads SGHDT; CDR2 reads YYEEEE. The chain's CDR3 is CASSLGGGGDTQYF. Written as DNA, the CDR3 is TGTGCCAGCAGCTTGGGAGGGGGCGGAGATACGCAGTATTTT.

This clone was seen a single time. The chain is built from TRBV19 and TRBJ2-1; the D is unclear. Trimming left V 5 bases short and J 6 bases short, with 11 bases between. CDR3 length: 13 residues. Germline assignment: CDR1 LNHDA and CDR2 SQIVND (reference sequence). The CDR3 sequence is CASSLRRGNEQFF. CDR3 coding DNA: TGTGCCAGTAGTCTCCGTCGCGGCAATGAGCAGTTCTTC.

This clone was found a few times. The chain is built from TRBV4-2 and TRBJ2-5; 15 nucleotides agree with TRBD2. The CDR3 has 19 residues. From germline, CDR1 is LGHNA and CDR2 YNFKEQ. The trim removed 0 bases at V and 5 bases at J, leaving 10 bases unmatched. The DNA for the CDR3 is TGTGCCAGCAGCCAAGAAGGACTAGCGGGAGGGGGAGGGGAGGAGACCCAGTACTTC. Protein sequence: CASSQEGLAGGGGEETQYF.

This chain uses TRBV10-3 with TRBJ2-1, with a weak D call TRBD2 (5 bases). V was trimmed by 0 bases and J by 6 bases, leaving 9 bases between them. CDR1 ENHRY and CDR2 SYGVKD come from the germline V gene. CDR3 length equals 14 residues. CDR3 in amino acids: CAISESRAPNEQFF. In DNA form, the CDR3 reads TGTGCCATCAGTGAGTCGAGGGCCCCCAATGAGCAGTTCTTC.

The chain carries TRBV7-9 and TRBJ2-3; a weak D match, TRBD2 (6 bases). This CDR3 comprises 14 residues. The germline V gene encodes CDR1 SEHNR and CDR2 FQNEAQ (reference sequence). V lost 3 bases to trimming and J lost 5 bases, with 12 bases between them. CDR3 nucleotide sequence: TGTGCCAGCAGCTTGGGTCGGGAGTTAGATACGCAGTATTTT. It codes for CASSLGRELDTQYF.

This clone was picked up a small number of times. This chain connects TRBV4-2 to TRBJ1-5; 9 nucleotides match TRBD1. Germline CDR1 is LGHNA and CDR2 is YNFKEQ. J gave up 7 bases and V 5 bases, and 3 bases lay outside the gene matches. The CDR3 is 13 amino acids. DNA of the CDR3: TGTGCCAGCAGCTCGACAGGGGGACAGCCCCAGCATTTT. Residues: CASSSTGGQPQHF.

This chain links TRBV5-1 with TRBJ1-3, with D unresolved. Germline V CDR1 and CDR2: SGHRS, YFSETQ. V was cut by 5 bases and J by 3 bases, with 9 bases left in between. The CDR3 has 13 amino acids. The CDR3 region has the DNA TGCGCCAGCAGGGAGAATTTTGGAAACACCATATATTTT. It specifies CASRENFGNTIYF.

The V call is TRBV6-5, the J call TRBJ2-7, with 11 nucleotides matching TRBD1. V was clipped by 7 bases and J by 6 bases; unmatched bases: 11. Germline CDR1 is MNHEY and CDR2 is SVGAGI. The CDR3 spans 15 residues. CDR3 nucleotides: TGTGCCAGCACCCGTCGACAGGACAGGGGGCTCGAGCAGTACTTC. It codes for CASTRRQDRGLEQYF.

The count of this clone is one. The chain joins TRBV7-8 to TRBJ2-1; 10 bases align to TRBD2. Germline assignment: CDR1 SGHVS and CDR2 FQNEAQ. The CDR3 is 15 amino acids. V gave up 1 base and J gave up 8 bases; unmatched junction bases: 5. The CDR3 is CASSLEALAGDEQFF. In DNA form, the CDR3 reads TGTGCCAGCAGCTTAGAAGCCCTAGCGGGAGATGAGCAGTTCTTC.

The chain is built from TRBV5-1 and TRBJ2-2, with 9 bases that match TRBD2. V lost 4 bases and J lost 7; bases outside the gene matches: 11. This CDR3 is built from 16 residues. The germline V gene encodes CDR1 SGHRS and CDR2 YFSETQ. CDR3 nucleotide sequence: TGCGCCAGCAGCCCCGGGACTAGCAGACGGAGCGGGGAGCTGTTTTTT. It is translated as CASSPGTSRRSGELFF.

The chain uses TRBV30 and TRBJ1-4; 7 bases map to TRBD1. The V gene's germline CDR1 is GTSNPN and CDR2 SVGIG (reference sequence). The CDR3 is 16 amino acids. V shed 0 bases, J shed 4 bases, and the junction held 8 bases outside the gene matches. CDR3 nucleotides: TGTGCCTGGAGTGTACGTTCGACAGGGATTAATGAAAAACTGTTTTTT. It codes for CAWSVRSTGINEKLFF.

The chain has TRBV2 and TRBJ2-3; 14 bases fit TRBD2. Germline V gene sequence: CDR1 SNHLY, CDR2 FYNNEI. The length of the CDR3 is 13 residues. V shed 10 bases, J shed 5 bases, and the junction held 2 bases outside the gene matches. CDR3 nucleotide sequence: TGTGCCACGGGACTAGCGGGAGAAGATACGCAGTATTTT. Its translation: CATGLAGEDTQYF.

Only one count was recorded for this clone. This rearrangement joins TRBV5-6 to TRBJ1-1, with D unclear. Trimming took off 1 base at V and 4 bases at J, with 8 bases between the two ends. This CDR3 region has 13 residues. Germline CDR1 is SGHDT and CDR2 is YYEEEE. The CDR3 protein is CASSLSPGTEAFF. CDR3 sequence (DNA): TGTGCCAGCAGCTTGAGCCCGGGCACTGAAGCTTTCTTT.

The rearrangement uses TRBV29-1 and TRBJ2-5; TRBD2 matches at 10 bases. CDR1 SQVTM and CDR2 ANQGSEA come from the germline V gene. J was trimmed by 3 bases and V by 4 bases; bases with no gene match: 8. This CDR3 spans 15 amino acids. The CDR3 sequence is CSVGGVSGREETQYF. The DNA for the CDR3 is TGCAGCGTTGGGGGGGTCAGCGGGAGGGAAGAGACCCAGTACTTC.

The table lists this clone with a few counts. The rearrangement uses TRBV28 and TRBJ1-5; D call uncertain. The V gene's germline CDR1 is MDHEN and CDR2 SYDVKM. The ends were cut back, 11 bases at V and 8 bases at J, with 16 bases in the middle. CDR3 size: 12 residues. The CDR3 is CAALAEGKPQHF. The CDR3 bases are TGTGCCGCCCTCGCCGAGGGTAAGCCCCAGCATTTT. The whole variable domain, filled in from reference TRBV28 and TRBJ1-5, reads DVKVTQSSRYLVKRTGEKVFLECVQDMDHENMFWYRQDPGLGLRLIYFSYDVKMKEKGDIPEGYSVSREKKERFSLILESASTNQTSMYLCAALAEGKPQHFGDGTRLSIL.

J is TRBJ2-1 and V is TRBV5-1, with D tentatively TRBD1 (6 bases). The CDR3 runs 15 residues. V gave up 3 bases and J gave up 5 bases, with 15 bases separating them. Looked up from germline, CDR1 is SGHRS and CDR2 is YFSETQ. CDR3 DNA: TGCGCCAGCAGCTCGGCCCAGACAGGAAACAATGAGCAGTTCTTC. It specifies CASSSAQTGNNEQFF. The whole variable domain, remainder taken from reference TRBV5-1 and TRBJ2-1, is KAGVTQTPRYLIKTRGQQVTLSCSPISGHRSVSWYQQTPGQGLQFLFEYFSETQRNKGNFPGRFSGRQFSNSRSEMNVSTLELGDSALYLCASSSAQTGNNEQFFGPGTRLTVL.

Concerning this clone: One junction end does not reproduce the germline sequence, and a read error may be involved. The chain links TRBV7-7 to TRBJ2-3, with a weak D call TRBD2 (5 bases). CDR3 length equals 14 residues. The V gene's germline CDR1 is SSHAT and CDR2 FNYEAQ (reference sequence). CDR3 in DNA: TGTGCTAGCAGCCCCCCGGGGTCCCCCGATACGCAGTATTTT. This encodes CASSPPGSPDTQYF. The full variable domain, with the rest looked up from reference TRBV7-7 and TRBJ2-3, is GAGVSQSPRYKVTKRGQDVTLRCDPISSHATLYWYQQALGQGPEFLTYFNYEAQPDKSGLPSDRFSAERPEGSISTLTIQRTEQRDSAMYRCASSPPGSPDTQYFGPGTRLTVL.

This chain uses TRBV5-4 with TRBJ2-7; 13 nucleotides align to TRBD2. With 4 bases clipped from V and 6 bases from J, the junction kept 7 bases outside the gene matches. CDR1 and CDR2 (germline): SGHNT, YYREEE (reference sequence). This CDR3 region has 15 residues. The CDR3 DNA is TGTGCCAGCAGCCTCTCCGGGACTAGCGGGACCGAGCAGTACTTC. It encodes CASSLSGTSGTEQYF.

The CDR3 is CASNEGQGVDTQYF. In DNA, the CDR3 is TGTGCCAGCAACGAGGGACAGGGAGTAGATACGCAGTATTTT. The chain couples TRBV6-1 to TRBJ2-3; 9 bases map to TRBD1. This CDR3 comprises 14 residues. Germline lookup yields CDR1 MNHNS and CDR2 SASEGT. V lost 7 bases to trimming and J lost 5 bases; unmatched junction nucleotides: 7.

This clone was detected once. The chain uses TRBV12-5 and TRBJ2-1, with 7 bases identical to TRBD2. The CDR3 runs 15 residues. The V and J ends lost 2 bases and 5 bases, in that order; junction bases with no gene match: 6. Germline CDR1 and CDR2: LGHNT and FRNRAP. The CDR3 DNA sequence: TGTGCTAGTGGTTTGTCCGGGGGAGGGAACAATGAGCAGTTCTTC. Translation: CASGLSGGGNNEQFF.

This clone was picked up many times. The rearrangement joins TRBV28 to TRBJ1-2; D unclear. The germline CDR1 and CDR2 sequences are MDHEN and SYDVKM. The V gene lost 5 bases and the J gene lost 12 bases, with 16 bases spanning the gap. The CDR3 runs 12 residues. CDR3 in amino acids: CASSPPRGGNTF. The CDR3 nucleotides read TGTGCCAGCAGTCCCCCTCGGGGTGGGAACACCTTC.